In this sample, the clone carrying this TCR beta chain turned up a few times. Antigen unknown. These data come from a study of T cells in narcolepsy. Sequencing was performed with immunoSEQ multiplex PCR; in TCRdb, only in-frame clones are kept and a portion is missing. The table has tens of thousands of clones, around 85% seen once. Study-level points and caveats: In some patient and control memory CD4+ samples, autoreactive clones were absent.

The CDR3 runs 19 residues. The V and J ends lost 3 bases and 4 bases, in that order; junction bases with no gene match: 14. The V gene's germline CDR1 is LNHDA and CDR2 SQIVND (reference sequence). This chain connects TRBV19 to TRBJ2-2; TRBD1 matches 10 bases. Sequenced input: CD45RA- memory CD4+ T cells from PBMCs. The source of this sequence is a human donor with narcolepsy. CDR3 amino acids: CASSIPLRLGQGSTGELFF. The CDR3 DNA reads as TGTGCCAGTAGTATTCCTCTAAGGCTGGGACAGGGGTCCACCGGGGAGCTGTTTTTT.